This TCR beta chain was sequenced for a study of CD8 T cells in ankylosing spondylitis. Broader study findings: Seemingly characteristic of ankylosing spondylitis blood was a TCR beta motif consisting of about 8 highly homologous variants.

This clonotype was counted a few times. What it binds is unknown. Per the germline V gene, CDR1 is SGHRS and CDR2 is YFSETQ. There are 16 residues in the CDR3. The V end lost 1 base, the J end lost 0 bases, and 12 bases lay between the germline ends. Molecular-barcoded quantitative 5'-RACE produced these TCR beta libraries. Each CDR3 protein is one row after TCRdb ran MiXCR on the 5' RACE reads. The data show more than 650,000 distinct CDR3 sequences, with over 9.5% seen just once and roughly 0.51% held by the top ten. This receptor was identified in a male donor with ankylosing spondylitis. The genes are TRBV5-1 and TRBJ2-3; D might be TRBD2 (5 bases). Specimen: blood, either unsorted or a sorted T cell fraction (not recorded which). CDR3 nucleotide sequence: TGCGCCAGCAGCTTGTTTGCTAGCCGAAGCACAGATACGCAGTATTTT. Translation: CASSLFASRSTDTQYF.